This T cell receptor beta chain emerged from a study of cytomegalovirus exposure and HLA in healthy donors. Study at large: Some 180 million T cells yielded roughly 120 million unique TCR beta sequences in earlier analysis. Unique TCRs from HLA-typed donors, 70 million to 85 million of them, were held in an early data release. Findings of the study overall: Immune exposure information available was restricted to CMV serostatus. A few CMV-associated chains were confirmed in vitro to be specific for CMV antigens.

Details on this clone: Its antigen is still unknown.

13 Jbeta primers and 60 Vbeta primers were used for the PCR. Here immunoSEQ multiplex PCR was the method, and the copy in TCRdb shows in-frame clones only, minus some. Of hundreds of thousands of clones listed, 80% to 90% are singletons. The V and J ends lost 1 base and 6 bases, in that order; junction bases with no gene match: 3. This CDR3 region has 15 residues. Germline V gene data show CDR1 as MNHEY and CDR2 as SVGAGI. This chain links TRBV6-5 with TRBJ1-6; 7 bases match TRBD1. Source material: PBMCs. The sequence was collected from a man younger than 40 in good health and CMV-seronegative. CDR3 residues: CASSYWGQPNSPLHF. The CDR3 DNA reads as TGTGCCAGCAGTTACTGGGGACAGCCTAATTCACCCCTCCACTTT.